Described below is a single TCR beta chain sequence and its context. A much larger clone is a single base away; this may be a read error. This sample was taken from a study of shared clonotypes between healthy human individuals. Sequenced by immunoSEQ multiplex PCR; TCRdb stores in-frame clones only, minus some. The repertoire holds about a million clones, with approximately 80% as singletons. In germline, CDR1 is SGHAT, CDR2 FQDESV (reference sequence). The length of the CDR3 is 11 residues. Trimming took off 5 bases at V and 5 bases at J, with 6 bases between the two ends. The chain combines TRBV11-1 with TRBJ2-5; D uncertain. The TCR originated in a man aged 18 to 29 in good health. Some clones in this sample may be carry-over from other donors' samples. What was sequenced was memory CD4+ T cells from PBMCs. As for subset: CD45RA-negative fraction. The CDR3 sequence is CASSPGETQYF. CDR3 in DNA: TGTGCCAGCAGCCCCGGGGAGACCCAGTACTTC.